A single sample is the source of the 14 T cell receptor beta chains below, sequenced in a study of read filtering for tumor transcriptome and immune sequencing. The library was built from around 380 ng RNA with molecular barcoded adaptors for alpha/delta and beta/gamma chains. MiXCR, applied by TCRdb to the reads, yields one record per CDR3 protein. Of around 50,000 distinct CDR3 sequences in the sample, around 12% were seen once. The specimen was a population of CD138-negative cells sorted from bone marrow. These receptors all stem from a donor aged 40 or over with multiple myeloma.

The chain carries TRBV7-6 and TRBJ1-1; a possible D gene is TRBD1 (6 bases). From germline, CDR1 is SGHVS and CDR2 FNYEAQ. There are 14 residues in the CDR3. The V and J ends lost 5 bases and 1 base respectively, with 11 bases between them. The CDR3 is CASSRQETNTEAFF. The CDR3 DNA reads as TGTGCCAGCAGCCGACAGGAGACGAACACTGAAGCTTTCTTT.

In this sample, this clonotype turned up many times. The chain combines TRBV6-2 or TRBV6-3 with TRBJ2-2; 7 bases match TRBD2. The junction had 7 bases not matched to a gene; V was cut back by 7 bases and J by 5 bases. CDR3 length equals 14 residues. Germline V gene lookup returns CDR1 MNHEY and CDR2 SVGEGT. Here the CDR3 reads CASTLLALTGELFF. The CDR3 DNA is TGTGCCAGCACATTACTAGCGCTTACCGGGGAGCTGTTTTTT.

This clonotype was counted many times. The rearrangement joins TRBV2 to TRBJ2-7; 9 positions agree with TRBD1. Germline V CDR1 and CDR2: SNHLY, FYNNEI. V lost 6 bases to trimming and J lost 6 bases; unmatched junction nucleotides: 9. This CDR3 region has 14 residues. As DNA, the CDR3 is TGTGCCAGCAGCGGCCGGGACAGGGCAGGCGAGCAGTACTTC. This gives the protein CASSGRDRAGEQYF.

At least ten counts were recorded for this clonotype. Germline is not matched at one junction end, which may reflect a read error. The V and J genes are TRBV5-1 and TRBJ2-5, with 7 bases that match TRBD1. Germline CDR1 SGHRS, CDR2 YFSETQ. The CDR3 length is 14 residues. The CDR3 spells CASSLGQTQETQYF. In DNA form, the CDR3 reads TGTGCCAGCAGCTTGGGACAGACCCAAGAGACCCAGTACTTC.

There are many counts of this clonotype. V is TRBV30 and J is TRBJ1-1; D uncertain. Germline CDR1 reads GTSNPN; CDR2 reads SVGIG (reference sequence). This CDR3 has 13 residues. V was pared by 3 bases and J by 6 bases, with 14 bases between. As DNA, the CDR3 is TGTGCCTGGAGGCTGCTGGGAGGGTCTGAAGCTTTCTTT. Translated: CAWRLLGGSEAFF. Combining the CDR3 with reference TRBV30 and TRBJ1-1 gives the whole variable domain SQTIHQWPATLVQPVGSPLSLECTVEGTSNPNLYWYRQAAGRGLQLLFYSVGIGQISSEVPQNLSASRPQDRQFILSSKKLLLSDSGFYLCAWRLLGGSEAFFGQGTRLTVV.

This clonotype was recorded many times. The V gene is TRBV29-1, the J gene TRBJ2-5; D tentatively fits TRBD1 or TRBD2 (5 bases each). The CDR3 totals 12 residues. CDR1 is SQVTM and CDR2 is ANQGSEA in the germline V gene. V was trimmed by 7 bases and J by 5 bases, leaving 14 bases between them. Here the CDR3 DNA reads TGCAGCGGGGAAGAGGGGCGGGAGACCCAGTACTTC. This translates into CSGEEGRETQYF.

This clonotype appeared a few times. This clone may be a read error of a much larger clone one base away. The chain has TRBV5-1 and TRBJ2-1; 7 bases line up with TRBD2. Germline V gene sequence: CDR1 SGHRS, CDR2 YFSETQ. The CDR3 is 15 amino acids. The CDR3 bases are TGCGCCAGCAGCTTGGTAGCGGGCTCCTACAAGGAGCAGTTCTTC. This codes for CASSLVAGSYKEQFF.

In its sample, this clonotype was seen many times. The CDR3 here is CSVAPLTSGNTQYF. For the CDR3, the DNA is TGCAGCGTTGCGCCGCTGACTAGCGGCAATACGCAGTATTTT. The chain recombines TRBV29-1 with TRBJ2-3, with 9 bases matching TRBD2. The J segment lost 7 bases and the V segment lost 4 bases, leaving 9 bases of the junction unmatched. Germline CDR1 is SQVTM and CDR2 is ANQGSEA. CDR3 length: 14 residues.

V usage is TRBV6-1 and J usage is TRBJ1-5; D remains ambiguous. The CDR3 runs 14 residues. Per germline, CDR1 MNHNS and CDR2 SASEGT. Trimming left V 3 bases short and J 3 bases short, with 9 bases between. In DNA form, the CDR3 reads TGTGCCAGCAGTGATCGAAGGGCCAATCAGCCCCAGCATTTT. It encodes CASSDRRANQPQHF.

The chain couples TRBV20-1 to TRBJ2-3; D may be TRBD2 (6 bases). With 1 base removed from V and 4 bases from J, the gap between germline ends came to 12 bases. Germline V gene sequence: CDR1 DFQATT, CDR2 SNEGSKA (reference sequence). The CDR3 runs to 14 residues. The CDR3 spells CSARVSSGSDTQYF. The CDR3 nucleotides are TGCAGTGCTAGAGTTTCCAGCGGGTCAGATACGCAGTATTTT.

This clonotype was counted many times. The J gene is TRBJ2-7, the V gene TRBV5-1; 7 nucleotides align to TRBD1. The CDR3 has 13 amino acids. Germline V CDR1 and CDR2: SGHRS, YFSETQ. V was pared by 4 bases and J by 0 bases, with 1 base of the junction left unmatched. This chain's CDR3 is CASSRTGSYEQYF. CDR3 nucleotide sequence: TGCGCCAGCAGCAGGACAGGCTCCTACGAGCAGTACTTC.

Comment on this clonotype: A much larger clone lies a single base off, so this may be a read error. This sequence joins TRBV6-5 and TRBJ2-2; TRBD1 agrees at 7 bases. The CDR3 contains 16 residues. The V segment lost 2 bases and the J segment 9 bases; nucleotides outside the gene matches: 12. Germline CDR1 is MNHEY and CDR2 is SVGAGI. The CDR3 protein is CASSYVQGVGTWELFF. Written as DNA, the CDR3 is TGTGCCAGCAGTTACGTGCAGGGGGTTGGGACCTGGGAGCTGTTTTTT.

Many counts were recorded for this clonotype. The chain carries TRBV5-1 and TRBJ2-3; TRBD2 matches at 7 bases. V lost 4 bases, J lost 2 bases, and 7 bases stayed unmatched. Germline V lookup: CDR1 SGHRS, CDR2 YFSETQ. This CDR3 contains 15 residues. In DNA, the CDR3 is TGCGCCAGCAGCAAGATGACTAGCTTCACAGATACGCAGTATTTT. This encodes CASSKMTSFTDTQYF.

This clonotype has a count of ten or more. The DNA for the CDR3 is TGTGCCAGCAGAACTACTATGACGAATGAGCAGTTCTTC. It is translated as CASRTTMTNEQFF. The gene calls are TRBV2 and TRBJ2-1; D is undetermined. V lost 6 bases to trimming and J lost 7 bases, with 13 bases between them. Germline lookup yields CDR1 SNHLY and CDR2 FYNNEI. This CDR3 contains 13 residues.